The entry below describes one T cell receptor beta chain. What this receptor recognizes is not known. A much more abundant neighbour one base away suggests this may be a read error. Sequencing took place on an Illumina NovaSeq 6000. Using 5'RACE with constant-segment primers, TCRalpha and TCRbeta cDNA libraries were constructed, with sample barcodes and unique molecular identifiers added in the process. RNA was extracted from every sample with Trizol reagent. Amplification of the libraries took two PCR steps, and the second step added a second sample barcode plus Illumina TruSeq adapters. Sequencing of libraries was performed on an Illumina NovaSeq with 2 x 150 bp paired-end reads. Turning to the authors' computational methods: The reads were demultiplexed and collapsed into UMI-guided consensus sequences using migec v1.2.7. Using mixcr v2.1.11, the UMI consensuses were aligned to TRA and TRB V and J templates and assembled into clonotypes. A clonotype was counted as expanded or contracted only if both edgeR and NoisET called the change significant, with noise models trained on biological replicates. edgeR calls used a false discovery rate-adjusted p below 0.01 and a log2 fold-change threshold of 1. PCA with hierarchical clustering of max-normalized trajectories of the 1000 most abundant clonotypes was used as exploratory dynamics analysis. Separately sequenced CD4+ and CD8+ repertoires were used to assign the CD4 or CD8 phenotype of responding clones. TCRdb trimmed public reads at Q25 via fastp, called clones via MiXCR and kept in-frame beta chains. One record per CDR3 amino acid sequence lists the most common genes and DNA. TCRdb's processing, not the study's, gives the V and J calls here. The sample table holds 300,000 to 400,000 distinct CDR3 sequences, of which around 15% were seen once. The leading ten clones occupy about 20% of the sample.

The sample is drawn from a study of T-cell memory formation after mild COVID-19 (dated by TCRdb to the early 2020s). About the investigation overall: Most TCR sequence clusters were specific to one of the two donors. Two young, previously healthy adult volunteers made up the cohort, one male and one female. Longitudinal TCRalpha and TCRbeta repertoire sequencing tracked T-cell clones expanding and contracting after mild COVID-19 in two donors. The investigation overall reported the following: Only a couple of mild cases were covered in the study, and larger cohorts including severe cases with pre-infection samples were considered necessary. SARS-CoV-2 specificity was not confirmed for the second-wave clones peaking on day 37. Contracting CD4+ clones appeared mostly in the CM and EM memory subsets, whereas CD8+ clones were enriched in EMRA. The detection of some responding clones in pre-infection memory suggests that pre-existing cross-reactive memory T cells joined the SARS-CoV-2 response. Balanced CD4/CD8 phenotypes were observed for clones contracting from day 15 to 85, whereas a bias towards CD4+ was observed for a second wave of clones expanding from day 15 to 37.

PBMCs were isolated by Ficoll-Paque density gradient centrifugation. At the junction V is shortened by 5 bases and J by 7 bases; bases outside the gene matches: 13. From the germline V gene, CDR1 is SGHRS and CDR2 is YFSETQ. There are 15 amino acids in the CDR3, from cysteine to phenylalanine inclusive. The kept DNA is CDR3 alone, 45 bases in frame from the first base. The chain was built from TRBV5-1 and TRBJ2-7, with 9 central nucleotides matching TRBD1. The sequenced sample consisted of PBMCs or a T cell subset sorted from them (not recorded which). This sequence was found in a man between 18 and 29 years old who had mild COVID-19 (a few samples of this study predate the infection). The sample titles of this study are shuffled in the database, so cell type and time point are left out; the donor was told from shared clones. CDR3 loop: CASRSQGQGSWEQYF. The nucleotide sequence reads TGCGCCAGCAGATCGCAGGGACAGGGATCGTGGGAGCAGTACTTC.